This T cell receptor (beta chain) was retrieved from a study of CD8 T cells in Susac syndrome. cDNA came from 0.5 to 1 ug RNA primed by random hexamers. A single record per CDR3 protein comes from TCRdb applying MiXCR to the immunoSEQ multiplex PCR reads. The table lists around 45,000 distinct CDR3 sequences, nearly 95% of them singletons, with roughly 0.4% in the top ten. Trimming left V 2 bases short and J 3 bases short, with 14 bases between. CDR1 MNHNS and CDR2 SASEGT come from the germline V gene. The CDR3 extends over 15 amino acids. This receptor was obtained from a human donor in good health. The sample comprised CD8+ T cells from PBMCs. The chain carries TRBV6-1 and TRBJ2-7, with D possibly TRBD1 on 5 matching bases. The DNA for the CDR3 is TGTGCCAGCAGTGAATGGACACCCCAGGGCTACGAGCAGTACTTC. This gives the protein CASSEWTPQGYEQYF.